This record concerns one T cell receptor beta chain sequence. Its antigen remains unidentified. The sample comes from a study of glioma-infiltrating T cells. Study-level points and caveats: Non-neoplastic patients had below-expected tissue-blood divergence, while all gliomas exceeded expectation. CDR3 overlap between tissue and blood was very small.

Amplification of TCR alpha and beta CDR3 regions from RNA used iRepertoire nested multiplex PCR. One-step reverse transcription and amplification started from around 100-400 ng of tissue mRNA or PBMC total RNA. TCRdb independently ran MiXCR on the multiplex PCR reads; one entry per CDR3 protein. Of over 120,000 distinct CDR3 sequences in the sample, 35% to 50% were seen once. The sequence was obtained from a human donor with low-grade glioma or glioblastoma, undergoing nonglioma brain surgery, or in good health (not recorded which). Sequencing used glioma tissue, nonneoplastic brain tissue, or PBMCs (not recorded which).

The CDR3 DNA is TGTGCCACCAGCAGAGATCTAGCGGGAGGTTCCACAGATACGCAGTATTTT. It is translated as CATSRDLAGGSTDTQYF. The rearrangement joins TRBV15 to TRBJ2-3, with TRBD2 matching 11 bases. The CDR3 spans 17 residues. V lost 0 bases and J lost 2; bases outside the gene matches: 4. Germline V gene lookup returns CDR1 LNHNV and CDR2 YYDKDF (reference sequence).